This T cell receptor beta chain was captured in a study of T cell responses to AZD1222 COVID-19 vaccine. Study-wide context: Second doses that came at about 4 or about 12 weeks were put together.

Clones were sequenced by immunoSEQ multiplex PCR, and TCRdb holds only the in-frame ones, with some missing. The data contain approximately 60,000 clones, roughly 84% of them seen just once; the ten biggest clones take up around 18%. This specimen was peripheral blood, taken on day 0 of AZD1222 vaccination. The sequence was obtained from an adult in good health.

CDR3 loop: CAISGGTEYGYTF. CDR3 in DNA: TGTGCCATCAGTGGCGGGACAGAGTATGGCTACACCTTC. V usage is TRBV10-3 and J usage is TRBJ1-2, with TRBD1 identical over 7 bases. The CDR3 sequence is 13 residues long. The V gene's germline CDR1 is ENHRY and CDR2 SYGVKD. J lost 5 bases, V lost 4 bases, and 4 bases had no gene match.